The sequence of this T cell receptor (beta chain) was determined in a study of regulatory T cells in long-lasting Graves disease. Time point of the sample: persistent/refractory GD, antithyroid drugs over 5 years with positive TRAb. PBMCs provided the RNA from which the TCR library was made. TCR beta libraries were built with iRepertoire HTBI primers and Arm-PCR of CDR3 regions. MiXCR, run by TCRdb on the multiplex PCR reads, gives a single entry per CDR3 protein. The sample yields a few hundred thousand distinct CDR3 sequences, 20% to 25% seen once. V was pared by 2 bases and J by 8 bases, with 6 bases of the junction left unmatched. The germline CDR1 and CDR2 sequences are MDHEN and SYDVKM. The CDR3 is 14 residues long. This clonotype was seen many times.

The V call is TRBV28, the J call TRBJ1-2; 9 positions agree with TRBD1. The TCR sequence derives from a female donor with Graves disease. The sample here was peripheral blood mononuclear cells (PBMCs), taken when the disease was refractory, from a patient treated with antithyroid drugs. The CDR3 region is CASSLPDRGGGYTF. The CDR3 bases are TGTGCCAGCAGTTTACCCGACAGGGGGGGAGGCTACACCTTC.